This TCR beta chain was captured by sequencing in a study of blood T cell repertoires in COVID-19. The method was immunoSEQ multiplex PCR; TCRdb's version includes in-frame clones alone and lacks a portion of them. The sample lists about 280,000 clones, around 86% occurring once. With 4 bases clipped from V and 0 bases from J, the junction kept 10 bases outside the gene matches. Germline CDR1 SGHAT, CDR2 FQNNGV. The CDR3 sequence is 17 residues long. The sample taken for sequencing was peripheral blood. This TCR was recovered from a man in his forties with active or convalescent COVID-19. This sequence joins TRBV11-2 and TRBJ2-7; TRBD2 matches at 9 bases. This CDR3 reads CASSSSLTSGSSYEQYF. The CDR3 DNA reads TGTGCCAGCAGCTCCTCCTTGACTAGCGGTAGCTCCTACGAGCAGTACTTC.